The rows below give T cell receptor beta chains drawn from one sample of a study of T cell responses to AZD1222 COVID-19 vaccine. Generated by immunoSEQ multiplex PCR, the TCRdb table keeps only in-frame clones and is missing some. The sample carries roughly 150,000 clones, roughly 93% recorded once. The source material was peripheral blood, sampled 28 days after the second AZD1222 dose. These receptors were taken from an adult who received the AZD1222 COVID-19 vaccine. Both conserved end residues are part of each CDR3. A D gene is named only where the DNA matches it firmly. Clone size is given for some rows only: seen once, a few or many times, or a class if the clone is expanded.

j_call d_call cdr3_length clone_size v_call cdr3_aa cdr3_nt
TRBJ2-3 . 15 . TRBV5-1 CASSLGLVEGDTQYF TGCGCCAGCAGCTTGGGACTTGTCGAGGGGGATACGCAGTATTTT
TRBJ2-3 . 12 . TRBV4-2 CASSQAQDTQYF TGTGCCAGCAGCCAAGCACAAGATACGCAGTATTTT
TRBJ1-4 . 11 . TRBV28 CASGDGFKLFF TGTGCCAGCGGGGACGGGTTTAAACTGTTTTTT
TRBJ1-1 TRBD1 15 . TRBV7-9 CASSLPGGMNTEAFF TGTGCCAGCAGCTTGCCAGGGGGCATGAACACTGAAGCTTTCTTT
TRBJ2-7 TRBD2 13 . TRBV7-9 CASSLSGDYEQYF TGTGCCAGCAGCTTAAGCGGGGATTACGAGCAGTACTTC
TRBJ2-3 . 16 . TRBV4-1 CASSPTRGGVSDTQYF TGCGCCAGCAGCCCCACCCGAGGGGGTGTATCTGATACGCAGTATTTT
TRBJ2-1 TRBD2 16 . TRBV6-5 CASSLTSGAWSNEQFF TGTGCCAGCAGTTTAACTAGCGGGGCCTGGTCCAATGAGCAGTTCTTC
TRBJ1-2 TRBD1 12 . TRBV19 CASNQGAHGYTF TGTGCCAGCAATCAGGGGGCCCATGGCTACACCTTC
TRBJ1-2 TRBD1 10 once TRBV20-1 CSAGQGASTF TGCAGTGCAGGACAGGGGGCCTCAACCTTC
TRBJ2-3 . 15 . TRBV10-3 CAISDRAYPTDTQYF TGTGCCATCAGTGACAGGGCCTATCCCACAGATACGCAGTATTTT
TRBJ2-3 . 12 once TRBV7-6 CASSGITDTQYF TGTGCCAGCAGCGGTATCACAGATACGCAGTATTTT
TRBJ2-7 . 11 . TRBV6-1 CASSEAREQYF TGTGCCAGCAGTGAAGCGCGCGAGCAGTACTTC
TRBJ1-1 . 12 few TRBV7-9 CASTRGLTEAFF TGTGCCAGCACCAGGGGACTCACTGAAGCTTTCTTT
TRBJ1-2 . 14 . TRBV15 CATSRAQPSYGYTF TGTGCCACCAGCAGAGCTCAGCCATCCTATGGCTACACCTTC
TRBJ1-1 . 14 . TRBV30 CAWTSWGARAEAFF TGTGCCTGGACCTCGTGGGGAGCCCGGGCTGAAGCTTTCTTT
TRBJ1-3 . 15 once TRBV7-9 CASSNRDTGGNTIYF TGTGCCAGCAGCAATCGGGACACTGGTGGAAACACCATATATTTT
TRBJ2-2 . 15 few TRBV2 CASSVDGTNTGELFF TGTGCCAGCAGTGTGGACGGGACGAACACCGGGGAGCTGTTTTTT
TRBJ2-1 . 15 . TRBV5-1 CASSLQASSYNEQFF TGCGCCAGCAGCTTACAGGCAAGCTCCTACAATGAGCAGTTCTTC
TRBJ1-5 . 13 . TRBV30 CAWSLGNSQPQHF TGTGCCTGGAGCTTAGGCAACTCTCAGCCCCAGCATTTT
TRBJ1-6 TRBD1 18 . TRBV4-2 CASSPHSTGTGVNSPLHF TGTGCCAGCAGCCCCCACTCTACCGGGACAGGGGTAAATTCACCCCTCCACTTT
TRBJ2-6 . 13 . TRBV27 CASRTSGANVLTF TGTGCCAGCAGAACCTCTGGGGCCAACGTCCTGACTTTC
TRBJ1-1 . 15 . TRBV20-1 CSASNGWGLNTEAFF TGCAGTGCTAGTAATGGCTGGGGCTTGAACACTGAAGCTTTCTTT
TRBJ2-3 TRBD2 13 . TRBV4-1 CASSLPGGNTQYF TGCGCCAGCAGCCTACCGGGGGGTAATACGCAGTATTTT
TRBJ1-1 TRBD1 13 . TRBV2 CASSTTGATEAFF TGTGCCAGCAGTACAACAGGGGCCACTGAAGCTTTCTTT
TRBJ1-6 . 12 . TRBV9 CASSPTSSPLHF TGTGCCAGCAGCCCTACCAGTTCACCCCTCCACTTT
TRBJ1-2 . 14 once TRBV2 CASAEESRGYGYTF TGTGCCAGCGCCGAAGAATCTCGTGGCTATGGCTACACCTTC
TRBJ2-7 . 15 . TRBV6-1 CASSEGQGGSYEQYF TGTGCCAGCAGTGAAGGACAGGGAGGATCCTACGAGCAGTACTTC
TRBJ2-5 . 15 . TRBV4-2 CASSHRDTDQETQYF TGTGCCAGCAGCCACCGGGACACCGACCAAGAGACCCAGTACTTC
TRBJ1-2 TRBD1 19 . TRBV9 CASSAGQTGDGTGKYGYTF TGTGCCAGCAGCGCCGGACAGACAGGGGATGGGACTGGGAAATATGGCTACACCTTC
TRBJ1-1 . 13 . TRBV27 CASSLGARLEAFF TGTGCCAGCAGTTTGGGGGCCCGTCTCGAAGCTTTCTTT
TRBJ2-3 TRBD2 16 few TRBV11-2 CASSWDSGGGTDTQYF TGTGCCAGCAGCTGGGATAGCGGGGGGGGCACAGATACGCAGTATTTT
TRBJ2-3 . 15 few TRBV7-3 CASSSEGDPRDTQYF TGTGCCAGCAGCTCCGAGGGGGACCCCAGAGATACGCAGTATTTT
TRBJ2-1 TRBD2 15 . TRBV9 CASSAQRGYYNEQFF TGTGCCAGCAGCGCCCAGCGGGGGTACTACAATGAGCAGTTCTTC
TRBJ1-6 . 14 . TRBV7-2 CASGENSYNSPLHF TGTGCCAGCGGGGAGAACTCCTATAATTCACCCCTCCACTTT
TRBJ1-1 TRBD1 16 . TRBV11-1 CASSFPKGAPNTEAFF TGTGCCAGCAGCTTCCCAAAGGGGGCTCCGAACACTGAAGCTTTCTTT
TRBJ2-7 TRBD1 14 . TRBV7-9 CASSPGTGVAEQYF TGTGCCAGCAGCCCCGGGACAGGGGTTGCCGAGCAGTACTTC
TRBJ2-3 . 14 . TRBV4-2 CASSRGEGTDTQYF TGTGCCAGCAGCAGGGGCGAGGGCACAGATACGCAGTATTTT
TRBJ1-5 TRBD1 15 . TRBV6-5 CASRKGGTGRQPQHF TGTGCCAGCAGGAAAGGCGGGACAGGGCGTCAGCCCCAGCATTTT
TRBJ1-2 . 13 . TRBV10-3 CAIAFRPLHGYTF TGTGCCATCGCCTTTCGGCCACTACATGGCTACACCTTC
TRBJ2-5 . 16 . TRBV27 CASKWGGLGRQETQYF TGTGCCAGCAAATGGGGTGGCTTAGGGCGACAAGAGACCCAGTACTTC
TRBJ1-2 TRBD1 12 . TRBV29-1 CSVGQGYYGYTF TGCAGCGTCGGACAGGGTTACTATGGCTACACCTTC
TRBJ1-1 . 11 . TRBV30 CAWGNDIKAFF TGTGCCTGGGGTAACGACATTAAAGCTTTCTTT
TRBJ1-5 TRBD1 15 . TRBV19 CASTTGQGASQPQHF TGTGCCAGTACTACGGGACAGGGGGCAAGTCAGCCCCAGCATTTT
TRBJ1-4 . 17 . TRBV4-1 CASSQVARVYTNEKLFF TGCGCCAGCAGCCAAGTAGCCAGGGTGTACACTAATGAAAAACTGTTTTTT
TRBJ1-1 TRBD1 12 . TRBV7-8 CASSYRGAEAFF TGTGCCAGCAGCTACAGGGGAGCTGAAGCTTTCTTT
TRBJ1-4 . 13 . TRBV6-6 CAGRDGINEKLFF TGTGCCGGGAGGGACGGCATTAATGAAAAACTGTTTTTT
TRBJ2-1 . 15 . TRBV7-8 CASSSVRLSYNEQFF TGTGCCAGCAGCTCGGTACGCTTATCCTACAATGAGCAGTTCTTC
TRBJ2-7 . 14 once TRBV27 CASSVLYQGSEQYF TGTGCCAGCAGTGTTTTATATCAAGGCTCCGAGCAGTACTTC